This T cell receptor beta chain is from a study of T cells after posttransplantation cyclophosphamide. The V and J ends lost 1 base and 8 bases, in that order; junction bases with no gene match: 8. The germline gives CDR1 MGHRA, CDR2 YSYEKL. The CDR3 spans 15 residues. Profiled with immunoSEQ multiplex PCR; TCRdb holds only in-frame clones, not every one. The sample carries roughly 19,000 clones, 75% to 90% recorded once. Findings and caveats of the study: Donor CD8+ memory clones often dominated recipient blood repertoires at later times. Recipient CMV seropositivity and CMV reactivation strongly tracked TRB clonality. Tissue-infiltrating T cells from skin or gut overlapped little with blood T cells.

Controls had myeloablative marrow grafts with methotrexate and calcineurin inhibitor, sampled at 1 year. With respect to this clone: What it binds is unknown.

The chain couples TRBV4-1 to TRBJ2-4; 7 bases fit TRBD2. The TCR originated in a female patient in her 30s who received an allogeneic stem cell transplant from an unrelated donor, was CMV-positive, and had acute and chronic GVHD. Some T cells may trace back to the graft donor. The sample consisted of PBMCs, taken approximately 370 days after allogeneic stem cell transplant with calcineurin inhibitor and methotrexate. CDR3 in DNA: TGCGCCAGCAGCCAAGGGGCGGGAGCCAGCGACATTCAGTACTTC. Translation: CASSQGAGASDIQYF.